The following is a TCR beta chain sequence with its context. What it binds is not known. The sample originates from a study of cytomegalovirus exposure and HLA in healthy donors. A multiplex PCR was run with 60 Vbeta primers and 13 Jbeta primers. This table comes from immunoSEQ multiplex PCR, and its TCRdb copy is limited to in-frame clones, with some not included. The sample records tens of thousands of clones, around 84% being singletons. The CDR3 consists of 15 residues. CDR1 is MNHNS, CDR2 SASEGT, per germline. The ends lost 1 base at V and 6 bases at J; junction bases unmatched: 9. Study outcomes and limitations: Across donors, most TCRs were seen rarely, yet some public ones were widespread.

The source of this sequence is a man aged 65 to 79 in good health and CMV-seropositive. V is TRBV6-1 and J is TRBJ2-7; 7 nucleotides agree with TRBD2. The sample taken for sequencing was PBMCs. CDR3 amino acids: CASSEEVGRASEQYF. In DNA form, the CDR3 reads TGTGCCAGCAGTGAAGAGGTAGGGAGGGCCTCCGAGCAGTACTTC.